This entry describes one T cell receptor (beta chain). In this sample, this clonotype turned up a few times. Its antigen is currently not known. Base qualities are not at hand, and no much larger clone is one base apart. Preparation of the library involved PCR. Sequenced using an Illumina HiSeq 2500. To normalize quantification of the TCRbeta repertoire, the TCR libraries were built with molecular barcoding that relied on unique molecular identifiers. The raw public reads went through TCRdb reprocessing: fastp at Q25, MiXCR clone calling, in-frame beta chains kept. Rows merge per CDR3 protein into single entries with the most common DNA and genes. Across this sample there are about 300,000 distinct CDR3 sequences, with just over 7.5% seen only once. Of the sample, about 8.2% is held by the ten largest clones. The treatment or condition label corresponds to: allogeneic hematopoietic cell transplantation with graft depleted of TCRalphabeta T cells and CD19 B cells. TCRalphabeta/CD19-depleted allogeneic hematopoietic cell grafts were given to the transplant recipients, all of whom were children.

These data are taken from a study of T-cell reconstitution after alpha-beta-depleted transplantation in children (dated by TCRdb to about 2016). Notes on the research overall: The study quantitatively tracked T-cell immune reconstitution after TCRalphabeta/CD19-depleted allogeneic hematopoietic cell transplantation in children using TCR repertoire profiling.

Summary of the overall study and its limitations: About two months after transplant, the apparently early recovery of alphabetaT-cell counts reportedly depended on just several hundred clones that had expanded rapidly and came from non-depleted graft cells. In some patients, high TCRbeta diversity at day 60 was attributed to recipient T cells and intrathymic progenitors that had survived conditioning. Over subsequent months, a decline in hyperexpanded clone frequencies was noted, and after one year, T-cell counts and TCRbeta diversity were mostly ascribed to newly produced T cells.

CDR1 and CDR2, looked up from the germline V gene, are MDHEN and SYDVKM. V gives up 3 bases and J gives up 6 bases, and the segment between their germline ends measures 8 bases. The CDR3 holds 12 amino acids from the cysteine to the phenylalanine. Only CDR3 DNA is held: 36 bases, read in frame from base 1. Recombination linked TRBV28 to TRBJ1-2, with no D gene named confidently. The receptor was isolated from a female patient between 2 and 15 years old who had a stem cell transplant for Fanconi anemia, so the T cells may come from the graft donor. The sequenced sample was peripheral blood, obtained 360 days after TCRalphabeta/CD19-depleted stem cell transplant. The DNA is TGTGCCAGCAGTTTCTGGGGTGATGGCTACACCTTC. The encoded protein is CASSFWGDGYTF.